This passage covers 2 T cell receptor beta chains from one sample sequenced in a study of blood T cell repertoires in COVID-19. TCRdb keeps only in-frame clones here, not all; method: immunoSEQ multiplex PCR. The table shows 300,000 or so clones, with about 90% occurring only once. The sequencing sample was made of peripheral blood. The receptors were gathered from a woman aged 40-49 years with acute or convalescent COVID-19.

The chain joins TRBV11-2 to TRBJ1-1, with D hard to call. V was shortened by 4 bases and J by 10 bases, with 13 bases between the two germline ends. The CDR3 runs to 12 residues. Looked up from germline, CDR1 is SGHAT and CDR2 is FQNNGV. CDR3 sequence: CASSSQRSGAFF. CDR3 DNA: TGTGCCAGCAGCTCGCAAAGGAGCGGAGCTTTCTTT.

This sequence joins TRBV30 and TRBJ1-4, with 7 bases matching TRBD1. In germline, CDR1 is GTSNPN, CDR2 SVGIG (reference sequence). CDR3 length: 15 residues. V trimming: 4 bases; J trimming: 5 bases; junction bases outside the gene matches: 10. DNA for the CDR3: TGTGCCTGGAATTCACGACAGGGCGGGAATGAAAAACTGTTTTTT. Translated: CAWNSRQGGNEKLFF. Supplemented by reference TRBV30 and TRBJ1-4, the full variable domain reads SQTIHQWPATLVQPVGSPLSLECTVEGTSNPNLYWYRQAAGRGLQLLFYSVGIGQISSEVPQNLSASRPQDRQFILSSKKLLLSDSGFYLCAWNSRQGGNEKLFFGSGTQLSVL.